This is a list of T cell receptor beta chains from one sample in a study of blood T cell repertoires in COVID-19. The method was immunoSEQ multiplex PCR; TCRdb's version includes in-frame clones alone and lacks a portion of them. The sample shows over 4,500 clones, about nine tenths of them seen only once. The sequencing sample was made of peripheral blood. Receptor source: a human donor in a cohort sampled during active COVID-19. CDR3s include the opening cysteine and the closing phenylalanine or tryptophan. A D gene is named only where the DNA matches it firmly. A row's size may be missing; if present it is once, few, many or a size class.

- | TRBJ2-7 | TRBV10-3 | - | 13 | TGTGCCATCAGTGGGGGGGTCGGCTACGAGCAGTACTTC | CAISGGVGYEQYF
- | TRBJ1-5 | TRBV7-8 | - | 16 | TGTGCCAGCAGCTTAGGGGCCTCAGGTAGCAATCAGCCCCAGCATTTT | CASSLGASGSNQPQHF
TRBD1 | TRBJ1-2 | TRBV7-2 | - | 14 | TGTGCCAGCAGCGGAGACAGGGTTGTCTATGGCTACACCTTC | CASSGDRVVYGYTF
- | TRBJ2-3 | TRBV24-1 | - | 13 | TGTGCCACCAGTGAGAGGTGGTCGAATACGCAGTATTTT | CATSERWSNTQYF
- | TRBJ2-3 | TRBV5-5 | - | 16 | TGTGCCAGCAGCTTTACGGTAGAGGGTGGCACAGATACGCAGTATTTT | CASSFTVEGGTDTQYF
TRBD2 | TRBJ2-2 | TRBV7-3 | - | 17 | TGTGCCAGCAGCTTAGGGACTAGCGGGATAAACACCGGGGAGCTGTTTTTT | CASSLGTSGINTGELFF
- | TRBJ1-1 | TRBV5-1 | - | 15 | TGCGCCAGCAGCCCAGGAGGTGTAGAGAACACTGAAGCTTTCTTT | CASSPGGVENTEAFF
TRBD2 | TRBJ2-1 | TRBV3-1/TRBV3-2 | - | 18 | TGTGCCAGCAGCCAACTAAGGGGCCTAGCGGGGGGCCTCGGTGAGCAGTTCTTC | CASSQLRGLAGGLGEQFF
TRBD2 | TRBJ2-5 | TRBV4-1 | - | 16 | TGCGCCAGCAGCCACCTAGCGGGAGGAGGTGGGGAGACCCAGTACTTC | CASSHLAGGGGETQYF
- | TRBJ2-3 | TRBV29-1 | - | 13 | TGCAGCGGAGGGGACTCCCCTTCGGATACGCAGTATTTT | CSGGDSPSDTQYF
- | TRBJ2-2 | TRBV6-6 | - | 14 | TGTGCCAGCAGTTTCACGGAGGACACCGGGGAGCTGTTTTTT | CASSFTEDTGELFF
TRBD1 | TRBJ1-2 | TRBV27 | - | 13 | TGTGCCAGCAGTTTAGGGACAGGTGGAGGCTACACCTTC | CASSLGTGGGYTF
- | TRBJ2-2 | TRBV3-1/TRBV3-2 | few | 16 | TGTGCCAGCAGCCAAGTGCAGGGGGGTCACACCGGGGAGCTGTTTTTT | CASSQVQGGHTGELFF
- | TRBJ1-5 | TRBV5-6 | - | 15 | TGTGCCAGCAGCTTGGCCGCTATGGGCAATCAGCCCCAGCATTTT | CASSLAAMGNQPQHF
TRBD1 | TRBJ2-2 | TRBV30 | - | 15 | TGTGCCTGGAGTGTTGGGGACAGTAACACCGGGGAGCTGTTTTTT | CAWSVGDSNTGELFF
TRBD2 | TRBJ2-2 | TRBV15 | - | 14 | TGTGCCACGGCCGGACTAGCGTGGACCGGGGAGCTGTTTTTT | CATAGLAWTGELFF
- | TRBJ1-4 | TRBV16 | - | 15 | TGTGCCAGCAGCCAAAGGTCCAGCGCTAATGAAAAACTGTTTTTT | CASSQRSSANEKLFF
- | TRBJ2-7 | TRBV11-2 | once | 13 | TGTGCCAGCAGCCCAGGGGACTACTACGAGCAGTACTTC | CASSPGDYYEQYF
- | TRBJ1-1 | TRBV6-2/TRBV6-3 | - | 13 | TGTGCCAGCAGTAGGACGGGGAACACTGAAACTTTCTTT | CASSRTGNTETFF
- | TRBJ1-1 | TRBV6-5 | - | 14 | TGTGCCAGCAGTTACGACTTAGGTGGCACTGAAGCTTTCTTT | CASSYDLGGTEAFF
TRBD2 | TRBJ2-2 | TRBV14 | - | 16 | TGTGCCAGCAGCCTCGAGAGCGGGATTAACACCGGGGAGCTGTTTTTT | CASSLESGINTGELFF
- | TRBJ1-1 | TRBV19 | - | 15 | TGTGCCAGTAGTCAGTCCGGGACAATGAACACTGAAGCTTTCTTT | CASSQSGTMNTEAFF
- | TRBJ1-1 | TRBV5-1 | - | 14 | TGCGCCAGCAGCTTGGGACAGATGAACACTGAAGCTTTCTTT | CASSLGQMNTEAFF
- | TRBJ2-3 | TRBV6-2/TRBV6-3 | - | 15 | TGTGCCAGCAGTTACTCGTGGGAGATTACAGATACGCAGTATTTT | CASSYSWEITDTQYF
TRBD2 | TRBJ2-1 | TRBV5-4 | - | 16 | TGTGCCAGCAGCCCGAATAGCGGGAGTTCCTACAATGAGCAGTTCTTC | CASSPNSGSSYNEQFF
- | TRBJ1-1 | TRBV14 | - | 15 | TGTGCCAGCAGCCAAGATTTGGCCCCGAACACTGAAGCTTTCTTT | CASSQDLAPNTEAFF
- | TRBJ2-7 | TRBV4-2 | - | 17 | TGTGCCAGCAGCCAAGAATCTACGGGGGGCGTTCTGAACGAGCAGTACTTC | CASSQESTGGVLNEQYF
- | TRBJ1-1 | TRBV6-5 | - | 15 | TGTGCCAGCAGTTACGGGGGCTCGGTAAACACTGAAGCTTTCTTT | CASSYGGSVNTEAFF
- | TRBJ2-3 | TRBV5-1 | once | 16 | TGCGCCAGCAGCTTGGGACGGGGAGCTAGCACAGATACGCAGTATTTT | CASSLGRGASTDTQYF
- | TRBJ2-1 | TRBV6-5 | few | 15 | TGTGCCAGCACCTTTAGCGGAGGAGCAAACAATGAGCAGTTCTTC | CASTFSGGANNEQFF
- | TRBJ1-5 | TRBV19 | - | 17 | TGTGCCAGTAGTATTGAGTCGCCTACCAGGGGTGGGCAGCCCCAGCATTTT | CASSIESPTRGGQPQHF
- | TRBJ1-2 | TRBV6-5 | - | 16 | TGTGCCAGCAGTTCGGAATGGAGAGGTTGGAACTATGGCTACACCTTC | CASSSEWRGWNYGYTF
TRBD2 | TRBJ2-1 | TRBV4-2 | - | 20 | TGTGCCAGCAGCCAGGTCGGACTAGCGGGAGGCCCGAACTCCTACAATGAGCAGTTCTTC | CASSQVGLAGGPNSYNEQFF
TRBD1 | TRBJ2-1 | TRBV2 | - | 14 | TGTGCCAGCAGAGACAGGGGGCTCCTCAATGAGCAGTTCTTC | CASRDRGLLNEQFF
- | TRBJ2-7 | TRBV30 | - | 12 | TGTGCCTTAGAGTTCAGGGGCCTCGAGCAGTACTTC | CALEFRGLEQYF
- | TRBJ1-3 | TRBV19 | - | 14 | TGTGCCAGTAGTTTCGGACTTGCTGGAAACACCATATATTTT | CASSFGLAGNTIYF
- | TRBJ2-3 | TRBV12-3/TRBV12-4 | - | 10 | TGTGCCAGCGGGCAGGGGCAGCGGTATTTT | CASGQGQRYF
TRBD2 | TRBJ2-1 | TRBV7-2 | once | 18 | TGTGCCAGCAGCTTAGCGGTTTGGGGGACTAGCGGGAGGGCCGACAGCGTCTTC | CASSLAVWGTSGRADSVF
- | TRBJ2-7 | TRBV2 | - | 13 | TGTGCCAGCAACGGCAGGGGATCCTACGAGCAGTACTTC | CASNGRGSYEQYF
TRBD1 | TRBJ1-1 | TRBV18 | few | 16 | TGTGCCAGCTCACCACGTTGGGACAGGGGACGGACTGAAGCTTTCTTT | CASSPRWDRGRTEAFF
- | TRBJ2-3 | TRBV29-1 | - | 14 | TGCAGCGTTGAGGCCGCGGGGAGGATAGATACGCAGTATTTT | CSVEAAGRIDTQYF
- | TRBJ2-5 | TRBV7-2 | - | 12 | TGTGCCAGCAGCTTCCCTCCGGAGACCCAGTACTTC | CASSFPPETQYF
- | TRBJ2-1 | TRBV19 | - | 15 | TGTGCCAGTAGTTCCAGGACACATCGATACAATGAGCAGTTCTTC | CASSSRTHRYNEQFF
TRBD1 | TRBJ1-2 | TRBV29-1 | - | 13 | TGCAGCGCAGAGAGGGACAGCGGACGTGGCTACACCTTC | CSAERDSGRGYTF
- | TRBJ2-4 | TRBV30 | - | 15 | TGTGCCATGACGGTAACGGGGAGGGCCAAAAACATTCAGTACTTC | CAMTVTGRAKNIQYF
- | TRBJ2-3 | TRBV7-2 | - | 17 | TGTGCCAGCAGCAACGGTATAGGGGTTCCAAGCACAGATACGCAGTATTTT | CASSNGIGVPSTDTQYF
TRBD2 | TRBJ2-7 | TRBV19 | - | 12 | TGTGCCAGTCGGGGGGGGTCCTACGAGCAGTACTTC | CASRGGSYEQYF
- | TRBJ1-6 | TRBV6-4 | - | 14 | TGTGCCAGCAGGGGAGAGGGAACTAATTCACCCCTCCACTTT | CASRGEGTNSPLHF
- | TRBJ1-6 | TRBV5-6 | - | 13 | TGTGCCAGCAGCTTGGAGGAGGGGTCACCCCTCCACTTT | CASSLEEGSPLHF
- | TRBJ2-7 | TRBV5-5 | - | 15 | TGTGCCAGCAGCTTGGCCTCAGCGGACCTCTACGAGCAGTACTTC | CASSLASADLYEQYF
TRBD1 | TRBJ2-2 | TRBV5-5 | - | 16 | TGTGCCAGCAGCGACGACCGGGACAGGGATACCGGGGAGCTGTTTTTT | CASSDDRDRDTGELFF
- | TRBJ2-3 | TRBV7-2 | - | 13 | TGTGCCAGCAGCTTAGCCCTAGGCGGTACGCAGTATTTT | CASSLALGGTQYF
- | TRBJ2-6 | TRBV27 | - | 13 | TGTGCCAGCAGCTTTCTGGGGGCCAACGTCCTGACTTTC | CASSFLGANVLTF